One sample yielded the 25 T cell receptor beta chains listed below, sequenced in a study of cytomegalovirus exposure and HLA in healthy donors. The PCR was carried out with 60 Vbeta primers and 13 Jbeta primers. The repertoire was sequenced with immunoSEQ multiplex PCR; TCRdb's copy has only in-frame clones and lacks some. The sample yields about 75,000 clones, of which the top ten take up roughly 2.8%. Sequences were obtained from PBMCs. The receptor source for this set is a man aged 40-49 years in good health and CMV-seronegative.

The V and J genes are TRBV11-3 and TRBJ2-2, with D possibly TRBD2 on 7 matching bases. The germline V gene encodes CDR1 SGHNT and CDR2 YENEEA. The CDR3 has 17 amino acids. Deletions cut 5 bases from V and 0 bases from J, with 16 bases between. The CDR3 DNA follows: TGTGCCAGCAGCGCCCCGGCGGGGGCCGCGAACACCGGGGAGCTGTTTTTT. This encodes CASSAPAGAANTGELFF.

J is TRBJ1-1 and V is TRBV5-1; D unclear. The CDR3 spans 14 residues. Germline V CDR1 and CDR2: SGHRS, YFSETQ. V shed 0 bases and J shed 4 bases, with 10 bases lying between them. CDR3 region: CASSLDPGSTEAFF. The CDR3 DNA reads TGCGCCAGCAGCTTGGACCCGGGTTCCACTGAAGCTTTCTTT.

The chain joins TRBV28 to TRBJ1-1; 7 bases fit TRBD1. Germline loops: CDR1 MDHEN, CDR2 SYDVKM. The CDR3 spans 13 residues. The junction had 4 bases not matched to a gene; V was cut back by 4 bases and J by 5 bases. The CDR3 is CASSWQGETEAFF. DNA for the CDR3: TGTGCCAGCAGTTGGCAGGGGGAAACTGAAGCTTTCTTT.

The CDR3 bases are TGTGCCAGCTCACCTCCGGGACAGGGGAACTACGAGCAGTACTTC. Its translation: CASSPPGQGNYEQYF. The rearrangement uses TRBV18 and TRBJ2-7; 10 nucleotides line up with TRBD1. CDR1 is KGHSH and CDR2 is LQKENI in the germline V gene. This CDR3 contains 15 residues. V was clipped by 3 bases and J by 3 bases; unmatched bases: 5.

The chain couples TRBV14 to TRBJ1-2, with D possibly TRBD1 on 5 matching bases. In germline, CDR1 is SGHDN, CDR2 FVKESK. This CDR3 is built from 14 residues. Between the trimmed V and J ends, which lost 0 bases and 4 bases, there was a span of 9 bases. The CDR3 nucleotides are TGTGCCAGCAGCCAAGATGTAGGGGTCTATGGCTACACCTTC. Encoded protein: CASSQDVGVYGYTF.

The J gene is TRBJ1-4, the V gene TRBV18, with TRBD1 identical over 7 bases. This CDR3 contains 14 residues. The V gene end was trimmed by 5 bases and the J gene end by 5 bases; junction bases not matched to a gene: 5. Germline V gene sequence: CDR1 KGHSH, CDR2 LQKENI. The CDR3 nucleotides read TGTGCCAGCTCATCGGGACAGAGCAATGAAAAACTGTTTTTT. It is translated as CASSSGQSNEKLFF.

The CDR3 DNA reads TGCGCCAGCAGGCCGCTACGACAGAACACTGAAGCTTTCTTT. Its protein is CASRPLRQNTEAFF. This sequence joins TRBV5-1 and TRBJ1-1, with unresolved D. Trimming cost V 5 bases and J 1 base, with 12 bases left between them. The CDR3 runs 14 residues. Germline loops: CDR1 SGHRS, CDR2 YFSETQ.

The chain combines TRBV6-1 with TRBJ2-5; D gene unclear. Germline CDR1 MNHNS, CDR2 SASEGT. The length of the CDR3 is 13 residues. The germline V and J ends were trimmed by 5 bases and 4 bases, with 11 bases remaining between them. Written as DNA, the CDR3 is TGTGCCAGCAGTCATCCCGGGTCAGAGACCCAGTACTTC. It yields the protein CASSHPGSETQYF.

The chain joins TRBV9 to TRBJ2-1, with 9 bases aligning to TRBD2. The CDR3 is 15 residues long. V gave up 4 bases and J gave up 6 bases; unmatched junction bases: 8. The germline V gene encodes CDR1 SGDLS and CDR2 YYNGEE. This chain's CDR3 is CASSKGAGGLNEQFF. In DNA form, the CDR3 reads TGTGCCAGCAGCAAGGGAGCGGGGGGTCTCAATGAGCAGTTCTTC.

This chain connects TRBV14 to TRBJ2-6, with TRBD1 identical over 9 bases. The trim removed 4 bases at V and 3 bases at J, leaving 10 bases unmatched. CDR1 and CDR2 from the germline V gene are SGHDN and FVKESK. The CDR3 sequence is 18 residues long. The CDR3 DNA follows: TGTGCCAGCAGCCTACGGGACAGGGCTCCGTTTGGGGCCAACGTCCTGACTTTC. Its protein product is CASSLRDRAPFGANVLTF.

This chain connects TRBV7-9 to TRBJ1-1, with D possibly being TRBD1 (5 bases). The CDR3 consists of 16 residues. Germline V gene sequence: CDR1 SEHNR, CDR2 FQNEAQ (reference sequence). Trimming left V 4 bases short and J 3 bases short, with 18 bases between. CDR3 residues: CASSSRPGPQDTEAFF. The CDR3 DNA reads as TGTGCCAGCAGCTCCAGGCCAGGGCCCCAGGACACTGAAGCTTTCTTT.

The chain carries TRBV2 and TRBJ1-1, with unresolved D. Germline loops: CDR1 SNHLY, CDR2 FYNNEI. CDR3 size: 14 residues. Trimming removed 4 bases at V and 0 bases at J, with 9 bases between. CDR3 DNA sequence: TGTGCCAGCAGTGTTAGCCTCATGAACACTGAAGCTTTCTTT. Residues: CASSVSLMNTEAFF.

V is TRBV23-1 and J is TRBJ2-7, with a possible D match to TRBD2 (5 bases). TRBV23-1 counts as an open reading frame of uncertain function. V was cut by 0 bases and J by 6 bases, with 18 bases left in between. The length of the CDR3 is 16 residues. In DNA form, the CDR3 reads TGCGCCAGCAGTCAATCGGAGACGGAAGACCGGGGCGAGCAGTACTTC. This sequence encodes CASSQSETEDRGEQYF.

This rearrangement joins TRBV6-1 to TRBJ1-1; TRBD1 agrees at 7 bases. V gave up 1 base and J gave up 5 bases; unmatched junction bases: 10. The CDR3 runs to 16 residues. The V gene's germline CDR1 is MNHNS and CDR2 SASEGT. CDR3 sequence reads: CASSEDQDRIRTEAFF. The CDR3 bases are TGTGCCAGCAGTGAAGATCAGGACAGGATCAGGACTGAAGCTTTCTTT.

The chain recombines TRBV19 with TRBJ1-1; 8 bases are a match to TRBD1. The germline V gene encodes CDR1 LNHDA and CDR2 SQIVND (reference sequence). The CDR3 is 14 amino acids. V was pared by 3 bases and J by 5 bases, with 5 bases of the junction left unmatched. CDR3: CASSIWQGATEAFF. For the CDR3, the DNA is TGTGCCAGTAGTATCTGGCAGGGGGCTACTGAAGCTTTCTTT.

The chain carries TRBV5-1 and TRBJ2-3, with 12 bases that match TRBD2. The CDR3 extends over 16 amino acids. V dropped 4 bases and J dropped 3; count of bases not matched to a gene: 6. Looked up from germline, CDR1 is SGHRS and CDR2 is YFSETQ. The CDR3 protein is CASSETSGGQTDTQYF. The CDR3 DNA is TGCGCCAGCAGCGAGACTAGCGGGGGTCAGACAGATACGCAGTATTTT.

According to its frequency, this clone is medium-sized. This same CDR3 is encoded by further DNA sequences in the sample. The chain has TRBV7-6 and TRBJ2-5; possible D gene TRBD2, 7 bases. CDR3 length: 15 residues. The germline V and J ends were trimmed by 5 bases and 2 bases, with 15 bases remaining between them. Germline lookup yields CDR1 SGHVS and CDR2 FNYEAQ. For the CDR3, the DNA is TGTGCCAGCAGCCCTACAGGGAGGGGGCAAGAGACCCAGTACTTC. This gives the protein CASSPTGRGQETQYF.

The rearrangement uses TRBV30 and TRBJ2-7, with 9 positions matching TRBD1. Germline V lookup: CDR1 GTSNPN, CDR2 SVGIG (reference sequence). The CDR3 runs 13 residues. With V trimmed by 7 bases and J by 3 bases, 7 bases remained unmatched. The CDR3 is CALKPGQGYEQYF. The CDR3 nucleotides are TGTGCCTTAAAACCGGGACAGGGCTACGAGCAGTACTTC.

The chain links TRBV4-1 to TRBJ2-5; TRBD1 might be the D (6 bases). V shed 5 bases and J shed 7 bases, with 17 bases lying between them. Germline loops: CDR1 MGHRA, CDR2 YSYEKL. The CDR3 loop spans 14 amino acids. CDR3 nucleotide sequence: TGCGCCAGCAGCACGCGACAGGCCGAGGGGACCCAGTACTTC. Protein product: CASSTRQAEGTQYF.

The rearrangement links TRBV25-1 to TRBJ2-7; D possibly corresponds to TRBD2 (6 bases). Trimming shortened V by 8 bases and J by 2 bases, and 13 bases separated the two germline ends. Looked up from germline, CDR1 is MGHDK and CDR2 is SYGVNS. The CDR3 extends over 13 amino acids. This chain's CDR3 is CASERADTYEQYF. CDR3 coding DNA: TGTGCCAGCGAGCGGGCCGACACCTACGAGCAGTACTTC.

This rearrangement joins TRBV7-2 to TRBJ2-5; 13 nucleotides agree with TRBD2. The trim removed 5 bases at V and 4 bases at J, leaving 7 bases unmatched. The CDR3 is made up of 16 amino acids. Germline values: CDR1 SGHTA, CDR2 FQGNSA. The CDR3 reads CASSRTSGGPGETQYF. For the CDR3, the DNA is TGTGCCAGCAGCCGGACTAGCGGGGGCCCCGGAGAGACCCAGTACTTC.

The genes are TRBV5-6 and TRBJ1-5, with 7 bases matching TRBD1. Germline CDR1 is SGHDT and CDR2 is YYEEEE. The CDR3 extends over 16 amino acids. V lost 4 bases to trimming and J lost 2 bases; unmatched junction nucleotides: 9. CDR3 sequence reads: CASSPNRGWGNQPQHF. CDR3 coding DNA: TGTGCCAGCAGCCCAAACAGGGGCTGGGGCAATCAGCCCCAGCATTTT.

The chain is built from TRBV7-9 and TRBJ2-3; D not certain. Trimming removed 1 base from V and 3 bases from J, with 5 bases in between. Germline loops: CDR1 SEHNR, CDR2 FQNEAQ (reference sequence). CDR3 length equals 13 residues. The CDR3 is CASSLVGTDTQYF. CDR3 DNA: TGTGCCAGCAGCTTAGTCGGGACAGATACGCAGTATTTT.

This chain joins TRBV7-9 and TRBJ2-1; perhaps TRBD2 as D (6 bases). There are 15 residues in the CDR3. Looked up from germline, CDR1 is SEHNR and CDR2 is FQNEAQ (reference sequence). V lost 1 base, J lost 8 bases, and 15 bases lay in between. CDR3 bases: TGTGCCAGCAGCTTAGGCGGGGATGTGACCCATGAGCAGTTCTTC. Translation gives CASSLGGDVTHEQFF. The whole variable domain, remainder taken from reference TRBV7-9 and TRBJ2-1, is DTGVSQNPRHKITKRGQNVTFRCDPISEHNRLYWYRQTLGQGPEFLTYFQNEAQLEKSRLLSDRFSAERPKGSFSTLEIQRTEQGDSAMYLCASSLGGDVTHEQFFGPGTRLTVL.

The chain joins TRBV6-4 to TRBJ2-1; tentative D call: TRBD1 (6 bases). The V end was cut by 6 bases, the J end by 2 bases, with 11 bases between. Germline values: CDR1 MRHNA, CDR2 SNTAGT. CDR3 length: 14 residues. The DNA of the CDR3 is TGTGCCAGCAGCCTATCAGGGGCCTACAATGAGCAGTTCTTC. Residues: CASSLSGAYNEQFF.